This T cell receptor beta chain emerged from a study of immune evolution from preneoplasia to lung adenocarcinoma. Study-wide findings and caveats: KRAS-mutant nodules had the highest T cell clonality.

This clone appeared a single time. Its antigen is still unknown. Measured with immunoSEQ multiplex PCR; TCRdb has only the in-frame clones, and not every one. The sample carries around 8,000 clones, 70% to 80% recorded once. The CDR3 extends over 14 amino acids. Germline CDR1 reads SGHRS; CDR2 reads YFSETQ. Trimming removed 6 bases at V and 5 bases at J, with 17 bases between. Specimen: FFPE minimally invasive lung adenocarcinoma tissue. The chain joins TRBV5-1 to TRBJ1-1, with a tentative D call TRBD1 (6 bases). The sequence came from an older donor with lung adenocarcinoma. CDR3 coding DNA: TGCGCCAGCACCCAGGGGTCATGGGAGACTGAAGCTTTCTTT. Amino acids: CASTQGSWETEAFF.